Each of the 28 T cell receptor beta chains below was sequenced from the same sample in a study of CD8 T cells in Susac syndrome. RNA was extracted with the RNeasy kit, and a quantity of about 0.45 to 1 ug was reverse transcribed using random hexamers. TCRdb reanalysed the immunoSEQ multiplex PCR reads using MiXCR and keeps one entry per CDR3 protein. The top ten hold about 0.26% of the sample, which has 25,000 to 30,000 distinct CDR3 sequences, about 95% seen once. Sequenced material: CD8+ T cells from PBMCs. These TCRs come from a human donor in good health.

The rearrangement links TRBV10-3 to TRBJ1-1; tentative D call: TRBD1 (5 bases). The CDR3 runs to 17 residues. V was cut by 3 bases and J by 0 bases, with 17 bases left in between. Germline CDR1 is ENHRY and CDR2 is SYGVKD. CDR3: CAISDRRGLGVNTEAFF. CDR3 nucleotide sequence: TGTGCCATCAGTGACCGTAGGGGACTAGGGGTGAACACTGAAGCTTTCTTT.

The rearrangement joins TRBV27 to TRBJ2-2, with D perhaps TRBD1 (7 bases). The V end was cut by 1 base, the J end by 2 bases, with 17 bases between. This CDR3 contains 18 residues. Germline loops: CDR1 MNHEY, CDR2 SMNVEV (reference sequence). The CDR3 DNA reads as TGTGCCAGCAGTTTATTTCCCGGGGGACAGCCTAACACCGGGGAGCTGTTTTTT. Protein sequence: CASSLFPGGQPNTGELFF.

CDR3 in amino acids: CASSSDRVSTGELFF. DNA of the CDR3: TGCGCCAGCAGCTCCGACAGGGTATCCACCGGGGAGCTGTTTTTT. V is TRBV5-1 and J is TRBJ2-2; 7 bases are shared with TRBD1. This CDR3 is 15 amino acids long. V lost 3 bases and J lost 4; bases outside the gene matches: 6. Germline values: CDR1 SGHRS, CDR2 YFSETQ.

CDR3 DNA: TGTGCCAGTAGTATCACGGGACAGGCCTCCTACGAGCAGTACTTC. It yields the protein CASSITGQASYEQYF. The chain joins TRBV19 to TRBJ2-7; 8 bases line up with TRBD1. V was clipped by 3 bases and J by 0 bases; unmatched bases: 4. The germline gives CDR1 LNHDA, CDR2 SQIVND (reference sequence). There are 15 residues in the CDR3. Variable domain in full (rest from reference TRBV19 and TRBJ2-7): DGGITQSPKYLFRKEGQNVTLSCEQNLNHDAMYWYRQDPGQGLRLIYYSQIVNDFQKGDIAEGYSVSREKKESFPLTVTSAQKNPTAFYLCASSITGQASYEQYFGPGTRLTVT.

The chain combines TRBV19 with TRBJ2-1, with TRBD1 as a possible D gene (5 bases). Looked up from germline, CDR1 is LNHDA and CDR2 is SQIVND (reference sequence). CDR3 length equals 12 residues. V was shortened by 8 bases and J by 6 bases, with 11 bases between the two germline ends. CDR3 DNA: TGTGCCAGTTCAGGGTTTCGCAATGAGCAGTTCTTC. This codes for CASSGFRNEQFF.

CDR3 amino acids: CASSQDSLVNQPQHF. CDR3 bases: TGTGCCAGCAGCCAGGACAGCCTAGTCAATCAGCCCCAGCATTTT. The chain uses TRBV6-6 and TRBJ1-5; TRBD1 might be the D (6 bases). Germline V gene lookup returns CDR1 MNHNY and CDR2 SVGAGI (reference sequence). The CDR3 totals 15 residues. With 6 bases removed from V and 3 bases from J, the gap between germline ends came to 15 bases.

V usage is TRBV29-1 and J usage is TRBJ1-5; 7 bases line up with TRBD1. Germline trimming cut 6 bases from V and 3 bases from J; bases unmatched to any gene: 8. Germline CDR1 is SQVTM and CDR2 is ANQGSEA. The CDR3 extends over 14 amino acids. CDR3 protein: CSVGTGTDNQPQHF. As DNA, the CDR3 is TGCAGCGTGGGTACCGGGACAGACAATCAGCCCCAGCATTTT.

V is TRBV6-6 and J is TRBJ1-3; 10 nucleotides align to TRBD1. CDR3 length: 15 residues. Unmatched junction bases numbered 4, after V lost 5 bases and J lost 3 bases. CDR1 is MNHNY and CDR2 is SVGAGI in the germline V gene (reference sequence). CDR3 coding DNA: TGTGCCAGCAGTACAGGGGACAGGGGTGGAAACACCATATATTTT. This codes for CASSTGDRGGNTIYF.

The gene calls are TRBV18 and TRBJ1-1; D gene unclear. There are 15 residues in the CDR3. Germline V gives CDR1 KGHSH, CDR2 LQKENI. V gave up 3 bases and J gave up 0 bases, with 11 bases separating them. CDR3 in amino acids: CASSPRGTLNTEAFF. The CDR3 DNA sequence: TGTGCCAGCTCACCTAGAGGCACTTTGAACACTGAAGCTTTCTTT. Full variable domain (outside the CDR3, taken from reference TRBV18 and TRBJ1-1): NAGVMQNPRHLVRRRGQEARLRCSPMKGHSHVYWYRQLPEEGLKFMVYLQKENIIDESGMPKERFSAEFPKEGPSILRIQQVVRGDSAAYFCASSPRGTLNTEAFFGQGTRLTVV.

The chain is built from TRBV6-5 and TRBJ2-7; D gene ambiguous. V was cut by 7 bases and J by 5 bases, with 12 bases left in between. The CDR3 has 12 residues. The V gene's germline CDR1 is MNHEY and CDR2 SVGAGI. The chain's CDR3 is CASKRPPDEQYF. Written as DNA, the CDR3 is TGTGCCAGCAAGAGGCCTCCCGACGAGCAGTACTTC.

The chain has TRBV7-9 and TRBJ2-7; D call uncertain. Germline V gene sequence: CDR1 SEHNR, CDR2 FQNEAQ (reference sequence). This CDR3 spans 16 amino acids. V shed 2 bases and J shed 0 bases, with 14 bases lying between them. The CDR3 here is CASSLIDSSRSYEQYF. CDR3 DNA sequence: TGTGCCAGCAGCTTAATTGATAGCAGCCGCTCCTACGAGCAGTACTTC.

This rearrangement joins TRBV6-1 to TRBJ2-5; TRBD1 or TRBD2 may be the D gene (5 bases each). Germline lookup yields CDR1 MNHNS and CDR2 SASEGT. V lost 9 bases and J 5 bases, leaving 13 bases between the germline ends. The CDR3 loop spans 12 amino acids. CDR3 region: CASRVEGETQYF. CDR3 DNA sequence: TGTGCCAGTCGGGTTGAGGGGGAGACCCAGTACTTC.

This clonotype was observed a few times. J is TRBJ2-7 and V is TRBV7-9; either TRBD1 or TRBD2 may fit D (6 bases each). From germline, CDR1 is SEHNR and CDR2 FQNEAQ (reference sequence). The CDR3 consists of 16 residues. V gave up 6 bases and J gave up 1 base, with 19 bases separating them. The CDR3 is CASSSARGASSYEQYF. The DNA of the CDR3 is TGTGCCAGCAGTTCTGCAAGGGGGGCGTCTTCCTACGAGCAGTACTTC.

This clonotype was detected only once. V usage is TRBV5-4 and J usage is TRBJ1-2; no clear D. Germline-derived CDR1 and CDR2 are SGHNT and YYREEE (reference sequence). V was trimmed by 8 bases and J by 3 bases, leaving 17 bases between them. The CDR3 covers 14 residues. Here the CDR3 reads CASTATLGDYGYTF. The CDR3 region has the DNA TGTGCCAGTACAGCCACGCTGGGAGACTATGGCTACACCTTC.

The chain has TRBV15 and TRBJ2-1; D possibly corresponds to TRBD2 (6 bases). From germline, CDR1 is LNHNV and CDR2 YYDKDF (reference sequence). The CDR3 has 14 amino acids. The germline V and J ends were trimmed by 0 bases and 9 bases, with 12 bases remaining between them. The CDR3, as DNA: TGTGCCACCAGCAGAGACAGGGAGGCTGGTGAGCAGTTCTTC. It yields the protein CATSRDREAGEQFF.

This chain joins TRBV5-6 and TRBJ2-7; weak D call: TRBD1 (6 bases). The CDR3 has 16 amino acids. Germline V lookup: CDR1 SGHDT, CDR2 YYEEEE. V shed 3 bases and J shed 3 bases, with 19 bases lying between them. CDR3 sequence: CASSSSRGWGYYEQYF. The DNA for the CDR3 is TGTGCCAGCAGCTCCTCCAGGGGTTGGGGCTACTACGAGCAGTACTTC.

J is TRBJ1-3 and V is TRBV27, with D perhaps matching TRBD1 (5 bases). The germline V gene encodes CDR1 MNHEY and CDR2 SMNVEV (reference sequence). The CDR3 is 15 residues long. Trimming cost V 0 bases and J 4 bases, with 10 bases left between them. CDR3 amino acids: CASSLSAGIGNTIYF. The CDR3 DNA reads TGTGCCAGCAGTTTATCGGCAGGGATCGGAAACACCATATATTTT.

V and J are TRBV12-3 or TRBV12-4 and TRBJ1-2; D perhaps matches TRBD1 (6 bases). V was pared by 4 bases and J by 7 bases, with 13 bases between. CDR3 length: 13 amino acids. As DNA, the CDR3 is TGTGCCAGCAGTTCCACAGGGATGGGTGGCTACACCTTC. Translation: CASSSTGMGGYTF.

The chain links TRBV5-4 to TRBJ2-7; D is uncertain. With 0 bases removed from V and 5 bases from J, the gap between germline ends came to 3 bases. Per germline, CDR1 SGHNT and CDR2 YYREEE (reference sequence). The CDR3 extends over 11 amino acids. The CDR3 coding sequence is TGTGCCAGCAGCTTGGCGGACGAGCAGTACTTC. Its translation is CASSLADEQYF. Full variable domain (outside the CDR3, taken from reference TRBV5-4 and TRBJ2-7): ETGVTQSPTHLIKTRGQQVTLRCSSQSGHNTVSWYQQALGQGPQFIFQYYREEENGRGNFPPRFSGLQFPNYSSELNVNALELDDSALYLCASSLADEQYFGPGTRLTVT.

The chain employs TRBV7-8 and TRBJ1-2; 7 bases match TRBD1. Germline trimming cut 0 bases from V and 6 bases from J; bases unmatched to any gene: 7. The CDR3 contains 15 residues. Germline V CDR1 and CDR2: SGHVS, FQNEAQ. This CDR3 reads CASSLAGGQGNGYTF. The CDR3 DNA is TGTGCCAGCAGCTTAGCAGGGGGCCAAGGCAATGGCTACACCTTC.

The rearrangement uses TRBV7-9 and TRBJ2-7; TRBD1 agrees at 7 bases. Germline CDR1 reads SEHNR; CDR2 reads FQNEAQ (reference sequence). The CDR3 has 14 amino acids. The trim removed 5 bases at V and 2 bases at J, leaving 6 bases unmatched. CDR3 loop: CASSPRDSTYEQYF. As DNA, the CDR3 is TGTGCCAGCAGCCCTCGGGACAGCACCTACGAGCAGTACTTC. The full variable domain, its missing parts supplied by reference TRBV7-9 and TRBJ2-7, is DTGVSQNPRHKITKRGQNVTFRCDPISEHNRLYWYRQTLGQGPEFLTYFQNEAQLEKSRLLSDRFSAERPKGSFSTLEIQRTEQGDSAMYLCASSPRDSTYEQYFGPGTRLTVT.

This clonotype occurred once. The CDR3 spells CASSGRDSTDTQYF. DNA for the CDR3: TGTGCCAGCAGCGGACGGGACAGCACAGATACGCAGTATTTT. The V gene is TRBV7-9, the J gene TRBJ2-3; D tentatively fits TRBD1 or TRBD2 (5 bases each). The CDR3 covers 14 residues. Germline CDR1 and CDR2: SEHNR and FQNEAQ (reference sequence). Trimming stripped 5 bases from V and 0 bases from J, with 9 bases between.

The genes are TRBV7-9 and TRBJ1-5; D gene unclear. The CDR3 spans 15 residues. V lost 4 bases, J lost 5 bases, and 15 bases lay in between. Germline V gives CDR1 SEHNR, CDR2 FQNEAQ (reference sequence). The CDR3: CASSSQLGEDQPQHF. The DNA for the CDR3 is TGTGCCAGCAGCTCCCAGTTGGGAGAGGATCAGCCCCAGCATTTT.

This sequence joins TRBV27 and TRBJ2-7, with D perhaps TRBD1 (5 bases). The germline CDR1 and CDR2 sequences are MNHEY and SMNVEV (reference sequence). The CDR3 is made up of 12 amino acids. V gave up 8 bases and J gave up 2 bases, with 10 bases separating them. As DNA, the CDR3 is TGTGCCAGCTCGGGCAGGGCCTACGAGCAGTACTTC. Its protein product is CASSGRAYEQYF.

The chain employs TRBV4-3 and TRBJ2-7, with TRBD1 as a possible D gene (7 bases). Trimming pared 1 base from V and 4 bases from J, leaving 14 bases between. The CDR3 is made up of 15 amino acids. Germline V gene lookup returns CDR1 LGHNA and CDR2 YSLEER. CDR3 nucleotide sequence: TGCGCCAGCAGCCAAGCCTTCAGGGGGAGGTACGAGCAGTACTTC. Protein: CASSQAFRGRYEQYF.

The chain's CDR3 is CASSLAGVPYEQYF. The CDR3 DNA reads as TGTGCCAGCAGTTTAGCGGGGGTACCCTACGAGCAGTACTTC. V and J are TRBV12-3 or TRBV12-4 and TRBJ2-7; either TRBD1 or TRBD2 may supply D (5 bases each). V lost 0 bases and J 2 bases, leaving 8 bases between the germline ends. The CDR3 loop spans 14 amino acids.

This rearrangement joins TRBV7-9 to TRBJ1-4; D may be TRBD1 (6 bases). The CDR3 length is 18 residues. Germline CDR1 reads SEHNR; CDR2 reads FQNEAQ (reference sequence). Trimming shortened V by 6 bases and J by 0 bases, and 20 bases separated the two germline ends. CDR3 nucleotide sequence: TGTGCCAGCAGGGCTAAACCCGACAGGACTTCAACTAATGAAAAACTGTTTTTT. This encodes CASRAKPDRTSTNEKLFF.

The chain recombines TRBV6-2 or TRBV6-3 with TRBJ2-3; a possible D gene is TRBD2 (6 bases). V was clipped by 0 bases and J by 4 bases, with 17 bases between them. The CDR3 consists of 17 residues. Germline CDR1 MNHEY, CDR2 SVGEGT. CDR3 coding DNA: TGTGCCAGCAGTTACTCGATGGGAAACGGGGGAGCAGATACGCAGTATTTT. Its translation: CASSYSMGNGGADTQYF.